This T cell receptor beta chain was retrieved from a study of blood T cell repertoires in COVID-19. The germline CDR1 and CDR2 sequences are SGHNT and YYREEE (reference sequence). The CDR3 runs 15 residues. J gave up 6 bases and V 6 bases, and 14 bases lay outside the gene matches. Assay used: immunoSEQ multiplex PCR; TCRdb lists only in-frame clones, some missing. The repertoire consists of about 55,000 clones, with 85% occurring once and the leading ten covering about 16%. Sequencing was done on a sample of peripheral blood. The genes are TRBV5-4 and TRBJ1-1; 7 bases line up with TRBD1. The TCR originated in a human donor in a cohort sampled during active COVID-19. In nucleotides, the CDR3 is TGTGCCAGCACCCCGACCCGACAGGGAAACCCTGAAGCTTTCTTT. Protein product: CASTPTRQGNPEAFF.